This T cell receptor (beta chain) was documented in a study of cytomegalovirus exposure and HLA in healthy donors. The study's findings and limits: With later analysis, a missense DCLRE1C variant became linked to TCR beta V- and J-gene trimming.

The PCR employed 60 Vbeta primers together with 13 Jbeta primers. Only in-frame clones appear in the TCRdb table, and some are missing; sequencing was by immunoSEQ multiplex PCR. This table has some 170,000 clones, under 80% appearing once. Worth noting for this clone: Its antigen is still unknown.

The TCR originated in a man aged 40-50 years in good health and CMV-seronegative. Sequencing was done on a sample of PBMCs.

In DNA, the CDR3 is TGTGCCAGCAGCATTACGACGGCATACAGGGACCCAAAAAACATTCAGTACTTC. The encoded protein is CASSITTAYRDPKNIQYF. V gene TRBV11-2 combines with J gene TRBJ2-4, with a weak D call TRBD1 (6 bases). The CDR3 covers 18 residues. V was shortened by 5 bases and J by 4 bases, with 24 bases between the two germline ends. Germline loops: CDR1 SGHAT, CDR2 FQNNGV.